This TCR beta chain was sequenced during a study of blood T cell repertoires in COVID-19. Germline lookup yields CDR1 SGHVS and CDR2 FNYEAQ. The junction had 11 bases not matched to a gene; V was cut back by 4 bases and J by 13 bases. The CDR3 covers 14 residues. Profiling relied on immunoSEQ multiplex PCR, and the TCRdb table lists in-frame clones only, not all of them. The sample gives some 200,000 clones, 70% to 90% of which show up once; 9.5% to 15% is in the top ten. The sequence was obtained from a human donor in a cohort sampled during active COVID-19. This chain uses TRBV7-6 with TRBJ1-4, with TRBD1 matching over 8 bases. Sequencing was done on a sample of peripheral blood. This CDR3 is CASSSQGAQGRLFF. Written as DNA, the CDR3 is TGTGCCAGCAGCTCCCAGGGGGCGCAGGGTCGACTGTTTTTT.